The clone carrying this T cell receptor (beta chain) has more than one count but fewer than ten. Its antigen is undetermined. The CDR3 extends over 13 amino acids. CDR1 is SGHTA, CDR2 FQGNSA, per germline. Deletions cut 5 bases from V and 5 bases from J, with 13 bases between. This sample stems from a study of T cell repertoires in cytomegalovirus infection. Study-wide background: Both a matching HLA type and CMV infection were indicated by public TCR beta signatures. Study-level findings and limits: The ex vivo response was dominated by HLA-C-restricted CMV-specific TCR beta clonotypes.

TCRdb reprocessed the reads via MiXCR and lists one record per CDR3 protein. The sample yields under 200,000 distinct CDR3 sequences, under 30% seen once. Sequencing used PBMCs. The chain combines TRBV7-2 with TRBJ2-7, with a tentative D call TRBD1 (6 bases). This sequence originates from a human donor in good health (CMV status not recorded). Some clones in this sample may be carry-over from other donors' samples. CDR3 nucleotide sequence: TGTGCCAGCAGCGTTACAGGGTTCCACGAGCAGTACTTC. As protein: CASSVTGFHEQYF.